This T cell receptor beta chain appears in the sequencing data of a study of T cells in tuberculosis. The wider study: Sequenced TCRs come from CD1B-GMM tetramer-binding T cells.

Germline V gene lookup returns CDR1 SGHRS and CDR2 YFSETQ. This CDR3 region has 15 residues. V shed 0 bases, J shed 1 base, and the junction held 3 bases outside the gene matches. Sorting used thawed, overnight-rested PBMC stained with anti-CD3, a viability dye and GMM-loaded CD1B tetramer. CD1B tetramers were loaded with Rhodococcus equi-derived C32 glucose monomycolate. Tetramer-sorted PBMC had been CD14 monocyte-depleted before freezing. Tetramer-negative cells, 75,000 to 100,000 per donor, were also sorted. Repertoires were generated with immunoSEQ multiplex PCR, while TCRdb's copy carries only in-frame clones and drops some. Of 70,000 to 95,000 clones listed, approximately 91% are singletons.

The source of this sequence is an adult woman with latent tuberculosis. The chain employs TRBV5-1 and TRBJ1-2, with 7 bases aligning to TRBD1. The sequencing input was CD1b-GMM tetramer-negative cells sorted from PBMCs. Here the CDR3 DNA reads TGCGCCAGCAGCTTGGAGGGGGCAAGTAACTATGGCTACACCTTC. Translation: CASSLEGASNYGYTF.